Shown below are 2 T cell receptor beta chains from a single sample sequenced in a study of OX40 agonist ivuxolimab in advanced cancers. TCRdb's table, derived via immunoSEQ multiplex PCR, lists solely in-frame clones and lacks some. The sample contains about 83,000 clones, roughly 90% of which appear only once. Sequenced here: CD4+ or CD8+ T cells sorted from blood, sampled in a trial of the OX40 agonist ivuxolimab. The receptors shown here come from an adult with an advanced solid tumor such as melanoma, head and neck, liver or kidney cancer.

The rearrangement uses TRBV30 and TRBJ1-4; D uncertain. The CDR3 covers 14 residues. Trimming shortened V by 0 bases and J by 4 bases, and 9 bases separated the two germline ends. Germline V gene lookup returns CDR1 GTSNPN and CDR2 SVGIG (reference sequence). This CDR3 is CAWSVTGVNEKLFF. The CDR3 region has the DNA TGTGCCTGGAGTGTAACTGGGGTTAATGAAAAACTGTTTTTT. The variable domain in full, completed from reference TRBV30 and TRBJ1-4, reads SQTIHQWPATLVQPVGSPLSLECTVEGTSNPNLYWYRQAAGRGLQLLFYSVGIGQISSEVPQNLSASRPQDRQFILSSKKLLLSDSGFYLCAWSVTGVNEKLFFGSGTQLSVL.

V is TRBV10-1 and J is TRBJ2-3; 8 positions match TRBD2. The CDR3 has 16 amino acids. V lost 3 bases and J lost 2; bases outside the gene matches: 7. In germline, CDR1 is WNHNN, CDR2 SYGVQD (reference sequence). The CDR3: CASSELAGTYTDTQYF. The CDR3, as DNA: TGCGCCAGCAGTGAATTAGCGGGGACCTACACAGATACGCAGTATTTT.